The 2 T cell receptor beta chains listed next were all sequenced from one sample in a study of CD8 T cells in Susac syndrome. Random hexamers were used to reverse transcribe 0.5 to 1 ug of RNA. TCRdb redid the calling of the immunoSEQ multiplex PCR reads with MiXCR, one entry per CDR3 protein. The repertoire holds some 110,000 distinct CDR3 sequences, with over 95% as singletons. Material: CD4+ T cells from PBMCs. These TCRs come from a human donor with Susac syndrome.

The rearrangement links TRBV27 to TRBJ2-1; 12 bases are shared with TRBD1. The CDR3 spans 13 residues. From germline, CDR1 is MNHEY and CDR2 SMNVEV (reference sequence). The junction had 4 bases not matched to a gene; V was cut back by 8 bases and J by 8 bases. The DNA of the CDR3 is TGTGCCAGCGGGGACAGGGGGCGTCATGAGCAGTTCTTC. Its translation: CASGDRGRHEQFF.

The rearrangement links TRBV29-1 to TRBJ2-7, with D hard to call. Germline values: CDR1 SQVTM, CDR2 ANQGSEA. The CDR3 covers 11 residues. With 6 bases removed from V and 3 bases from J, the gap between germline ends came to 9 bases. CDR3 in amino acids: CSVVTNYEQYF. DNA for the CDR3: TGCAGCGTAGTCACCAACTACGAGCAGTACTTC.